One sample yielded the 15 T cell receptor beta chains listed below, sequenced in a study of monozygotic twins with inflammatory bowel disease. Using the 5' RACE reads, TCRdb records one entry per CDR3 protein without DNA. The sample yields under 200,000 distinct CDR3 sequences, of which the top ten take up around 2.8%. Source material: blood. Receptors originate from a human donor with ulcerative colitis or Crohn's disease, or a healthy co-twin of an affected twin (not recorded which).

The chain joins TRBV10-3 to TRBJ2-3; TCRdb proposes TRBD2, but this gene call is untestable without DNA. Per germline, CDR1 ENHRY and CDR2 SYGVKD. There are 14 residues in the CDR3. This chain's CDR3 is CAISAGAGTDTQYF.

The chain combines TRBV5-4 with TRBJ2-1; the TRBD2 assignment by TCRdb is unverifiable without DNA. The germline V gene encodes CDR1 SGHNT and CDR2 YYREEE (reference sequence). The CDR3 has 13 amino acids. The CDR3 is CASSFVAGVGLFF.

The J gene is TRBJ1-2, the V gene TRBV27; the TCRdb call, TRBD1, lacks DNA for checking. The V gene's germline CDR1 is MNHEY and CDR2 SMNVEV (reference sequence). This CDR3 spans 14 amino acids. CDR3 region: CASSFSQGGYGYTF.

The chain is built from TRBV28 and TRBJ2-2. Germline assignment: CDR1 MDHEN and CDR2 SYDVKM. The CDR3 totals 12 residues. The CDR3 region is CASNAPTGELFF.

The chain joins TRBV18 to TRBJ2-1. The CDR3 is 12 residues long. Per germline, CDR1 KGHSH and CDR2 LQKENI. The CDR3 region is CASSQSNNEQFF.

The J gene is TRBJ2-7, the V gene TRBV19; the TCRdb call, TRBD1, lacks DNA for checking. There are 18 residues in the CDR3. The germline V gene encodes CDR1 LNHDA and CDR2 SQIVND (reference sequence). This chain's CDR3 is CASSIRGGQGGVYYEQYF.

The rearrangement joins TRBV5-1 to TRBJ1-1; TCRdb's D gene call, TRBD1, goes unchecked for lack of DNA. This CDR3 contains 13 residues. Germline values: CDR1 SGHRS, CDR2 YFSETQ. CDR3 in amino acids: CASSSTGEAEAFF.

V usage is TRBV15 and J usage is TRBJ1-6. The germline V gene has CDR1 LNHNV and CDR2 YYDKDF (reference sequence). The CDR3 has 12 amino acids. The CDR3: CATSSESSPLHF.

V is TRBV27 and J is TRBJ1-5; TCRdb outputs TRBD1, but without DNA this stays unchecked. The CDR3 spans 14 residues. Germline loops: CDR1 MNHEY, CDR2 SMNVEV (reference sequence). CDR3 residues: CASSTGGIVQPQHF.

CDR3 sequence reads: CASSPPASGVSGELFF. The chain joins TRBV18 to TRBJ2-2; the D gene TCRdb calls, TRBD1, cannot be checked with no DNA. The CDR3 is 16 amino acids. CDR1 is KGHSH and CDR2 is LQKENI in the germline V gene.

The chain has TRBV19 and TRBJ1-4. Germline CDR1 is LNHDA and CDR2 is SQIVND (reference sequence). The CDR3 length is 12 residues. The CDR3 sequence is CASSIDGEKLFF.

J is TRBJ2-1 and V is TRBV5-1; absent DNA, TCRdb's TRBD1 call cannot be checked. Germline V lookup: CDR1 SGHRS, CDR2 YFSETQ. The CDR3 runs to 15 residues. The CDR3 reads CASSQGQGPLNEQFF. The variable domain in full, completed from reference TRBV5-1 and TRBJ2-1, reads KAGVTQTPRYLIKTRGQQVTLSCSPISGHRSVSWYQQTPGQGLQFLFEYFSETQRNKGNFPGRFSGRQFSNSRSEMNVSTLELGDSALYLCASSQGQGPLNEQFFGPGTRLTVL.

This chain connects TRBV4-2 to TRBJ2-4; TCRdb outputs TRBD1, but without DNA this stays unchecked. The CDR3 sequence is 14 residues long. Looked up from germline, CDR1 is LGHNA and CDR2 is YNFKEQ. The CDR3: CASSSSGAKNIQYF.

V gene TRBV20-1 combines with J gene TRBJ2-7. From germline, CDR1 is DFQATT and CDR2 SNEGSKA (reference sequence). This CDR3 comprises 12 residues. CDR3 amino acids: CSARVLIGEQYF.

The rearrangement links TRBV11-3 to TRBJ2-2; TCRdb's D gene call, TRBD1, goes unchecked for lack of DNA. Looked up from germline, CDR1 is SGHNT and CDR2 is YENEEA. This CDR3 region has 15 residues. The CDR3 spells CASSSGTGFTGELFF.